The 13 T cell receptor beta chains given below trace back to one sample, sequenced in a study of T-cell reconstitution after alpha-beta-depleted transplantation in children. A library of TCRbeta sequences, prepared with unique molecular identifiers, was generated. TCRdb reprocessed the PCR reads via MiXCR and lists one record per CDR3 protein. The sample shows about 510,000 distinct CDR3 sequences, over 9.5% of them seen only once. Specimen: PBMCs, mostly from graft donor cells, collected 180 days after TCRalphabeta/CD19-depleted stem cell transplant. The origin of the receptors is a female patient between 2 and 15 years old who had a stem cell transplant for aplastic anemia, so the T cells may come from the graft donor.

This clonotype has a handful of counts. The rearrangement links TRBV10-3 to TRBJ1-1; D is unresolved. Trimming stripped 7 bases from V and 2 bases from J, with 14 bases between. The germline V gene has CDR1 ENHRY and CDR2 SYGVKD. The CDR3 covers 14 residues. The DNA of the CDR3 is TGTGCCATCACCGTGGACGGCAAAAACACTGAAGCTTTCTTT. Its protein product is CAITVDGKNTEAFF.

The chain employs TRBV11-2 and TRBJ2-7, with D tentatively TRBD2 (6 bases). The V end lost 2 bases, the J end lost 4 bases, and 15 bases lay between the germline ends. Germline V gene data show CDR1 as SGHAT and CDR2 as FQNNGV. The length of the CDR3 is 15 residues. Here the CDR3 DNA reads TGTGCCAGCAGCTTAAGTACGGGAGAGATATACGAGCAGTACGTC. It encodes CASSLSTGEIYEQYV.

This clonotype was seen at least ten times. J is TRBJ2-7 and V is TRBV10-3; D is possibly TRBD1 (7 bases). The CDR3 is made up of 14 amino acids. In germline, CDR1 is ENHRY, CDR2 SYGVKD. V shed 4 bases and J shed 4 bases, with 14 bases lying between them. CDR3 protein: CAISGSRGVYEQYF. CDR3 DNA: TGTGCCATCAGTGGATCCAGGGGGGTTTACGAGCAGTACTTC.

This clonotype showed up just a few times. V usage is TRBV28 and J usage is TRBJ2-7, with 12 bases lining up with TRBD2. The V gene end was trimmed by 3 bases and the J gene end by 3 bases; junction bases not matched to a gene: 6. CDR1 and CDR2 (germline): MDHEN, SYDVKM. This CDR3 region has 16 residues. CDR3 region: CASSLSTSGRRYEQYF. Here the CDR3 DNA reads TGTGCCAGCAGTTTGTCTACTAGCGGGAGGCGCTACGAGCAGTACTTC.

The chain carries TRBV14 and TRBJ1-4, with D possibly TRBD1 on 5 matching bases. The germline V and J ends were trimmed by 4 bases and 6 bases, with 9 bases remaining between them. CDR3 size: 13 residues. Per germline, CDR1 SGHDN and CDR2 FVKESK. CDR3 residues: CASSPGTYEKLFF. As DNA, the CDR3 is TGTGCCAGCAGCCCCGGGACGTATGAAAAACTGTTTTTT.

The chain has TRBV11-1 and TRBJ2-6, with TRBD2 as a possible D gene (5 bases). The V gene lost 4 bases and the J gene lost 0 bases, with 16 bases spanning the gap. The CDR3 loop spans 18 amino acids. Germline V gene sequence: CDR1 SGHAT, CDR2 FQDESV (reference sequence). DNA for the CDR3: TGTGCCAGCAGCTCTAGCCCGCCTCTGAGCTCTGGGGCCAACGTCCTGACTTTC. Encoded protein: CASSSSPPLSSGANVLTF.

J is TRBJ2-1 and V is TRBV4-2, with a tentative D call TRBD1 (5 bases). CDR3 length equals 16 residues. Germline V gives CDR1 LGHNA, CDR2 YNFKEQ. The V gene lost 3 bases and the J gene lost 4 bases, with 16 bases spanning the gap. In DNA form, the CDR3 reads TGTGCCAGCAGCCATGGCGACAGCTTTAAATACAATGAGCAGTTCTTC. Encoded protein: CASSHGDSFKYNEQFF.

The chain has TRBV15 and TRBJ2-3; 9 nucleotides match TRBD2. CDR3 length equals 16 residues. With 0 bases clipped from V and 2 bases from J, the junction kept 3 bases outside the gene matches. Germline assignment: CDR1 LNHNV and CDR2 YYDKDF (reference sequence). The CDR3 DNA reads as TGTGCCACCAGCAGAGACCCTAGCGGGAACACAGATACGCAGTATTTT. Encoded protein: CATSRDPSGNTDTQYF.

This clonotype was seen many times. The chain joins TRBV3-1 to TRBJ1-6, with 7 bases aligning to TRBD1. The V gene's germline CDR1 is LGHDT and CDR2 YNNKEL (reference sequence). With 4 bases clipped from V and 12 bases from J, the junction kept 6 bases outside the gene matches. This CDR3 is built from 13 residues. In DNA form, the CDR3 reads TGTGCCAGCAGCCCCAACAGGGGTTTACCCCTCCACTTT. This gives the protein CASSPNRGLPLHF.

This clonotype was detected many times. This chain links TRBV29-1 with TRBJ2-5; TRBD1 matches 7 bases. This CDR3 region has 16 residues. Germline V gene lookup returns CDR1 SQVTM and CDR2 ANQGSEA. The V segment lost 1 base and the J segment 4 bases; nucleotides outside the gene matches: 12. The CDR3 reads CSVEAVDRESIETQYF. DNA of the CDR3: TGCAGCGTTGAAGCGGTTGACAGGGAATCGATAGAGACCCAGTACTTC.

The DNA for the CDR3 is TGTGCCAGCAGTCAGATACAGGGGGCGGGGAACACTGAAGCTTTCTTT. Protein sequence: CASSQIQGAGNTEAFF. This sequence joins TRBV28 and TRBJ1-1; 9 positions match TRBD1. CDR3 length: 16 amino acids. Germline CDR1 and CDR2: MDHEN and SYDVKM. Trimming removed 5 bases from V and 1 base from J; junction bases left unmatched: 8.

The chain uses TRBV6-1 and TRBJ1-2; TRBD1 matches 9 bases. The CDR3 is 14 residues long. Germline loops: CDR1 MNHNS, CDR2 SASEGT. With V trimmed by 5 bases and J by 7 bases, 8 bases remained unmatched. The chain's CDR3 is CASSPQGQGIGYTF. CDR3 DNA sequence: TGTGCCAGCAGTCCCCAGGGACAGGGAATTGGCTACACCTTC.

This chain connects TRBV10-3 to TRBJ2-1; TRBD2 matches 14 bases. Looked up from germline, CDR1 is ENHRY and CDR2 is SYGVKD. V lost 4 bases, J lost 7 bases, and 6 bases stayed unmatched. The CDR3 sequence is 16 residues long. The CDR3: CAISAGTSGSTNEQFF. The CDR3 bases are TGTGCCATCAGTGCCGGGACTAGCGGGAGTACGAATGAGCAGTTCTTC.